This TCR beta chain was sequenced during a study of control samples from healthy donors and cancer patients. Sequencing used immunoSEQ multiplex PCR; TCRdb keeps in-frame clones, though not all of them. The table records 64,000 or so clones, more than 85% of them present only once. Germline V gene data show CDR1 as LGHNA and CDR2 as YNFKEQ. Trimming stripped 0 bases from V and 7 bases from J, with 21 bases between. The CDR3 totals 17 residues. Material: PBMCs. This rearrangement joins TRBV4-2 to TRBJ1-2; tentatively, D is TRBD1 (6 bases). The source is a man aged 40-50 years with colorectal cancer. For the CDR3, the DNA is TGTGCCAGCAGCCAAGAGCGGGGACGGGGGGCAGAGCTTGGCTACACCTTC. Encoded protein: CASSQERGRGAELGYTF.